The rows below give T cell receptor beta chains drawn from one sample of a study of cytomegalovirus exposure and HLA in healthy donors. Assay used: immunoSEQ multiplex PCR; TCRdb lists only in-frame clones, some missing. Its table records about 150,000 clones. Sample: PBMCs. The receptor set was obtained from a woman between 50 and 59 years old in good health and CMV-seronegative. Each CDR3 is given with its conserved first and last residue. A D gene is named only where the DNA matches it firmly.

j_call: TRBJ2-7
d_call: .
cdr3_length: 15
v_call: TRBV9
cdr3_nt: TGTGCCAGCAGCGTAGATGGGGGGTCCCTTTACGAGCAGTACTTC
cdr3_aa: CASSVDGGSLYEQYF

j_call: TRBJ2-1
d_call: .
cdr3_length: 14
v_call: TRBV6-5
cdr3_nt: TGTGCCAGCAGTAAAGCGATGTTTTTCAATGAGCAGTTCTTC
cdr3_aa: CASSKAMFFNEQFF

j_call: TRBJ2-7
d_call: .
cdr3_length: 14
v_call: TRBV30
cdr3_nt: TGTGCCTGGAGTAAGTCCCAGGTCAACTACGAGCAGTACTTC
cdr3_aa: CAWSKSQVNYEQYF

j_call: TRBJ1-4
d_call: .
cdr3_length: 13
v_call: TRBV30
cdr3_nt: TGTGCCTGGTTTACGGGGGGTGGTGAAAAACTGTTTTTT
cdr3_aa: CAWFTGGGEKLFF

j_call: TRBJ1-1
d_call: .
cdr3_length: 14
v_call: TRBV29-1
cdr3_nt: TGCAGCGTTAGTCAGGGGCCGAGGAACACTGAAGCTTTCTTT
cdr3_aa: CSVSQGPRNTEAFF

j_call: TRBJ2-7
d_call: TRBD2
cdr3_length: 15
v_call: TRBV5-1
cdr3_nt: TGCGCCAGCAGCTTGGAGCTAGCGGGAAACTACGAGCAGTACTTC
cdr3_aa: CASSLELAGNYEQYF

j_call: TRBJ2-5
d_call: .
cdr3_length: 13
v_call: TRBV6-5
cdr3_nt: TGTGCCAGCAGTTACCCAGGGGCCCTGACCCAGTACTTC
cdr3_aa: CASSYPGALTQYF

j_call: TRBJ1-5
d_call: .
cdr3_length: 17
v_call: TRBV28
cdr3_nt: TGTGCCAGCAGCACGACCGGGACAACTTTTAGCAATCAGCCCCAGCATTTT
cdr3_aa: CASSTTGTTFSNQPQHF

j_call: TRBJ2-1
d_call: .
cdr3_length: 16
v_call: TRBV27
cdr3_nt: TGTGCCAGCAGTCCGAACCCAACCGGGGCCTACAATGAGCAGTTCTTC
cdr3_aa: CASSPNPTGAYNEQFF

j_call: TRBJ1-1
d_call: .
cdr3_length: 16
v_call: TRBV2
cdr3_nt: TGTGCCACGTTGCGGGGTGGGAGTACCATGAACACTGAAGCTTTCTTT
cdr3_aa: CATLRGGSTMNTEAFF

j_call: TRBJ2-5
d_call: TRBD2
cdr3_length: 16
v_call: TRBV28
cdr3_nt: TGTGCCAGCAGTTCCCAACTAGCGGGGATTCAAGAGACCCAGTACTTC
cdr3_aa: CASSSQLAGIQETQYF

j_call: TRBJ1-1
d_call: TRBD1
cdr3_length: 16
v_call: TRBV18
cdr3_nt: TGTGCCAGCTCACCCCCTCCCGTAGGGGGCGTCACTGAAGCTTTCTTT
cdr3_aa: CASSPPPVGGVTEAFF

j_call: TRBJ2-2
d_call: .
cdr3_length: 11
v_call: TRBV11-1
cdr3_nt: TGTGCCAGCAGCTACGGCGGGGAGCTGTTTTTT
cdr3_aa: CASSYGGELFF

j_call: TRBJ2-7
d_call: .
cdr3_length: 13
v_call: TRBV5-1
cdr3_nt: TGCGCCAGCAGCTTGGGTCCCTCCGGCGAGCAGTACTTC
cdr3_aa: CASSLGPSGEQYF

j_call: TRBJ2-2
d_call: .
cdr3_length: 14
v_call: TRBV30
cdr3_nt: TGTGCCTGGAGTACGGGTCCCCGGTCCGGGGAGCTGTTTTTT
cdr3_aa: CAWSTGPRSGELFF

j_call: TRBJ1-2
d_call: TRBD1
cdr3_length: 14
v_call: TRBV30
cdr3_nt: TGTGCCTGGAGGTGGACAGGGGGAACTAGGGGCTACACCTTC
cdr3_aa: CAWRWTGGTRGYTF

j_call: TRBJ2-5
d_call: .
cdr3_length: 15
v_call: TRBV7-2
cdr3_nt: TGTGCCAGCAGCCAGAGGACTACCCCCGGAGAGACCCAGTACTTC
cdr3_aa: CASSQRTTPGETQYF

j_call: TRBJ1-6
d_call: .
cdr3_length: 15
v_call: TRBV7-2
cdr3_nt: TGTGCCAGCAGCTTAGTAAGAGGGGGTAATTCACCCCTCCACTTT
cdr3_aa: CASSLVRGGNSPLHF

j_call: TRBJ2-3
d_call: .
cdr3_length: 15
v_call: TRBV25-1
cdr3_nt: TGTGCCAGCAAATCCGGTGGGGGCGGGGGAGATACGCAGTATTTT
cdr3_aa: CASKSGGGGGDTQYF

j_call: TRBJ2-3
d_call: TRBD2
cdr3_length: 15
v_call: TRBV7-2
cdr3_nt: TGTGCCAGCAGCTACGCGGGACTAGACACAGATACGCAGTATTTT
cdr3_aa: CASSYAGLDTDTQYF

j_call: TRBJ1-2
d_call: TRBD1
cdr3_length: 16
v_call: TRBV11-2
cdr3_nt: TGTGCCAGCAGCTTAGCCCGGACAGGGAACCGCTATGGCTACACCTTC
cdr3_aa: CASSLARTGNRYGYTF

j_call: TRBJ1-1
d_call: .
cdr3_length: 14
v_call: TRBV19
cdr3_nt: TGTGCCAGTAGTATGGGAGGGGTGAGCACTGAAGCTTTCTTT
cdr3_aa: CASSMGGVSTEAFF

j_call: TRBJ2-3
d_call: TRBD2
cdr3_length: 14
v_call: TRBV5-1
cdr3_nt: TGCGCCAGCAGCCCTGGACTAGCGCCAGATACGCAGTATTTT
cdr3_aa: CASSPGLAPDTQYF

j_call: TRBJ2-3
d_call: TRBD1
cdr3_length: 15
v_call: TRBV28
cdr3_nt: TGTGCCAGCAGTTACGGGACAGGGGAGACAGATACGCAGTATTTT
cdr3_aa: CASSYGTGETDTQYF

j_call: TRBJ1-1
d_call: .
cdr3_length: 16
v_call: TRBV7-9
cdr3_nt: TGTGCCAGCAGCCCGGATAAAACAGGAAACTATGGGGAAGCTTTCTTT
cdr3_aa: CASSPDKTGNYGEAFF

j_call: TRBJ1-1
d_call: .
cdr3_length: 16
v_call: TRBV27
cdr3_nt: TGTGCCAGCACCCCCATTGGGGGCGGGCGGAACACTGAAGCTTTCTTT
cdr3_aa: CASTPIGGGRNTEAFF

j_call: TRBJ1-1
d_call: .
cdr3_length: 15
v_call: TRBV9
cdr3_nt: TGTGCCAGCAGCGTAGGCGTGCCTCCGAACACTGAAGCTTTCTTT
cdr3_aa: CASSVGVPPNTEAFF

j_call: TRBJ1-3
d_call: .
cdr3_length: 17
v_call: TRBV4-1
cdr3_nt: TGCGCCAGCAGCCAAGAATCACTCACCTATACTGGAAACACCATATATTTT
cdr3_aa: CASSQESLTYTGNTIYF

j_call: TRBJ2-5
d_call: .
cdr3_length: 15
v_call: TRBV5-1
cdr3_nt: TGCGCCAGCAGCCTTCAGGGGGGATTCCAAGAGACCCAGTACTTC
cdr3_aa: CASSLQGGFQETQYF

j_call: TRBJ2-3
d_call: .
cdr3_length: 15
v_call: TRBV6-5
cdr3_nt: TGTGCCAGCAGTTACCGGGGACTTAGCACAGATACGCAGTATTTT
cdr3_aa: CASSYRGLSTDTQYF

j_call: TRBJ2-5
d_call: TRBD2
cdr3_length: 15
v_call: TRBV5-4
cdr3_nt: TGTGCCAGCAGCTTGACTAGCGGATTGCAAGAGACCCAGTACTTC
cdr3_aa: CASSLTSGLQETQYF

j_call: TRBJ2-7
d_call: .
cdr3_length: 14
v_call: TRBV5-5
cdr3_nt: TGTGCCAGCAGCCCACGAGTGAGCCTCCCCGAGCAGTACTTC
cdr3_aa: CASSPRVSLPEQYF

j_call: TRBJ2-5
d_call: .
cdr3_length: 14
v_call: TRBV14
cdr3_nt: TGTGCCAGCAGCCAATTTCAGGGCCAAGAGACCCAGTACTTC
cdr3_aa: CASSQFQGQETQYF

j_call: TRBJ2-7
d_call: TRBD1
cdr3_length: 15
v_call: TRBV10-3
cdr3_nt: TGTGCCATCAGTGCAACGACAGGGGGACTGGACGAGCAGTACTTC
cdr3_aa: CAISATTGGLDEQYF

j_call: TRBJ2-7
d_call: TRBD1
cdr3_length: 17
v_call: TRBV4-2
cdr3_nt: TGTGCCAGCAGCCAGCTCTCCGGGACAGGGTATAACTACGAGCAGTACTTC
cdr3_aa: CASSQLSGTGYNYEQYF

j_call: TRBJ1-1
d_call: .
cdr3_length: 10
v_call: TRBV29-1
cdr3_nt: TGCAGCGCCAGGGGCACTGAAGCTTTCTTT
cdr3_aa: CSARGTEAFF

j_call: TRBJ1-2
d_call: .
cdr3_length: 15
v_call: TRBV6-1
cdr3_nt: TGTGCCAGCCCTACCAGGGGAGAAGGGATAAACGGCTACACCTTC
cdr3_aa: CASPTRGEGINGYTF

j_call: TRBJ1-1
d_call: TRBD1
cdr3_length: 14
v_call: TRBV6-6
cdr3_nt: TGTGCCAGCACCGGGACAGGGGCAAACACTGAAGCTTTCTTT
cdr3_aa: CASTGTGANTEAFF

j_call: TRBJ2-1
d_call: TRBD1
cdr3_length: 16
v_call: TRBV5-6
cdr3_nt: TGTGCCAGCAGCTTGGAGGCCGGGACAGGTTACAATGAGCAGTTCTTC
cdr3_aa: CASSLEAGTGYNEQFF